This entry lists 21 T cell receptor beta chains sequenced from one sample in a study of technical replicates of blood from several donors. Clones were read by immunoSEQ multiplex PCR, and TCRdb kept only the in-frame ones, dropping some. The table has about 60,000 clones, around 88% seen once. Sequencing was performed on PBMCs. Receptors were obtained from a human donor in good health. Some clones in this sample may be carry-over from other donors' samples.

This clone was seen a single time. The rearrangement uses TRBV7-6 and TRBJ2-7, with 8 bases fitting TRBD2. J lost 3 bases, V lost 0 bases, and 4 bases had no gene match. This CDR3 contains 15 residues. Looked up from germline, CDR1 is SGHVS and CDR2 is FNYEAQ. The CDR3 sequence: CASSLATAGVYEQYF. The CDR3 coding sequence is TGTGCCAGCAGCTTAGCGACAGCGGGAGTCTACGAGCAGTACTTC.

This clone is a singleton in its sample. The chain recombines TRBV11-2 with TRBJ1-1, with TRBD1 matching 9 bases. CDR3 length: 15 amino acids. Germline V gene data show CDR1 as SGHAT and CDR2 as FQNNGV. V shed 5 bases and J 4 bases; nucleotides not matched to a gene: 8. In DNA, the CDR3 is TGTGCCAGCAGCGTACAGGGGGCGCGCGGCACTGAAGCTTTCTTT. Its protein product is CASSVQGARGTEAFF.

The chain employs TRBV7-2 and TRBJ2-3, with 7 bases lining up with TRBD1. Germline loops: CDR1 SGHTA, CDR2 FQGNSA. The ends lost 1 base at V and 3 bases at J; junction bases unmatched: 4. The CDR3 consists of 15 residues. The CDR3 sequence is CASSLEGTATDTQYF. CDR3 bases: TGTGCCAGCAGCTTAGAGGGGACAGCGACAGATACGCAGTATTTT.

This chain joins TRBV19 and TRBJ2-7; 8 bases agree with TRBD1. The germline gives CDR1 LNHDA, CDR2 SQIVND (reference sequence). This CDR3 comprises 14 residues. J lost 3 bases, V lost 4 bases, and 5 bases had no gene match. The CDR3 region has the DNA TGTGCCAGTAGTACCCGAACAGGGGGCTACGAGCAGTACTTC. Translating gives CASSTRTGGYEQYF.

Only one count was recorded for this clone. CDR3 sequence: CASSLASGTYNEQFF. Here the CDR3 DNA reads TGCGCCAGCAGTCTGGCCAGCGGGACCTACAATGAGCAGTTCTTC. This chain uses TRBV5-1 with TRBJ2-1; 7 positions match TRBD2. The CDR3 is 15 residues long. Trimming removed 5 bases from V and 2 bases from J; junction bases left unmatched: 7. Germline CDR1 reads SGHRS; CDR2 reads YFSETQ.

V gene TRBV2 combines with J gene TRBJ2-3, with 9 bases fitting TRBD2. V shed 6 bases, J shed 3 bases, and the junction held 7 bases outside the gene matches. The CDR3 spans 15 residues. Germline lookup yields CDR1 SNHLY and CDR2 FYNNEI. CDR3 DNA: TGTGCCAGCAGCATCATAGCGGGAGCGACAGATACGCAGTATTTT. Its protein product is CASSIIAGATDTQYF.

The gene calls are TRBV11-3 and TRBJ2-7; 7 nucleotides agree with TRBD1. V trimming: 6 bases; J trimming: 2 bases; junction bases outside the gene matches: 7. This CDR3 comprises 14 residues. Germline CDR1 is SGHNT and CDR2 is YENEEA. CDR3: CASSPTGSAYEQYF. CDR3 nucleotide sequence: TGTGCCAGCAGTCCGACAGGGTCAGCCTACGAGCAGTACTTC. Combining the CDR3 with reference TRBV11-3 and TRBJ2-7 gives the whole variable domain EAGVVQSPRYKIIEKKQPVAFWCNPISGHNTLYWYLQNLGQGPELLIRYENEEAVDDSQLPKDRFSAERLKGVDSTLKIQPAELGDSAVYLCASSPTGSAYEQYFGPGTRLTVT.

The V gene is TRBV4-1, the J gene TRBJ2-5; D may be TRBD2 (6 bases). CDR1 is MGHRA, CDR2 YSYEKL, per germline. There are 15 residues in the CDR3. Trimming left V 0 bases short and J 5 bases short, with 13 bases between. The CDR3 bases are TGCGCCAGCAGCCAAGAGTCGACTAGTAGGGAGACCCAGTACTTC. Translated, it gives CASSQESTSRETQYF.

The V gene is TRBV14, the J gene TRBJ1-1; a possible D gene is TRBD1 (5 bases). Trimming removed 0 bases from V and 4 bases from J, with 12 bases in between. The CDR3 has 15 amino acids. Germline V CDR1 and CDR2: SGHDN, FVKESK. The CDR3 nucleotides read TGTGCCAGCAGCCAAGAAGGGGTTGTGAGCACTGAAGCTTTCTTT. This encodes CASSQEGVVSTEAFF.

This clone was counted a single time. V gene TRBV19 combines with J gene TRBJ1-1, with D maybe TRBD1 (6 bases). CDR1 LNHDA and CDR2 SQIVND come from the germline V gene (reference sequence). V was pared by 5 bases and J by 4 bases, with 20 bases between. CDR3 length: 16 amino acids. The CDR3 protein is CASSQFRGSGSTEAFF. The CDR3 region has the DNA TGTGCCAGTAGTCAGTTCAGGGGCTCGGGGTCCACTGAAGCTTTCTTT.

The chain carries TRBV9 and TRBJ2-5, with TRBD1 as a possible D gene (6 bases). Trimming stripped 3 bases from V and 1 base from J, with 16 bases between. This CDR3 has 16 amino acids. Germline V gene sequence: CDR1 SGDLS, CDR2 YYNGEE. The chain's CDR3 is CASSGSTGIRQETQYF. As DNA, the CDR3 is TGTGCCAGCAGCGGTAGCACAGGGATCCGCCAAGAGACCCAGTACTTC.

The CDR3 here is CASSPPTGRQETQYF. The DNA of the CDR3 is TGTGCCAGCAGTCCGCCGACAGGGAGACAAGAGACCCAGTACTTC. This chain connects TRBV27 to TRBJ2-5; 7 bases are a match to TRBD1. V trimming: 5 bases; J trimming: 2 bases; junction bases outside the gene matches: 8. The V gene's germline CDR1 is MNHEY and CDR2 SMNVEV (reference sequence). The CDR3 length is 15 residues.

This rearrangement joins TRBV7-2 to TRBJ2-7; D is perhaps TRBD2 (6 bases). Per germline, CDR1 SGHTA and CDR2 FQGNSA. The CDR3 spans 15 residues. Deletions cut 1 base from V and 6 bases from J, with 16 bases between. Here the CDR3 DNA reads TGTGCCAGCAGCTTAGGGCTAGCGTCATCAAGCGAGCAGTACTTC. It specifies CASSLGLASSSEQYF.

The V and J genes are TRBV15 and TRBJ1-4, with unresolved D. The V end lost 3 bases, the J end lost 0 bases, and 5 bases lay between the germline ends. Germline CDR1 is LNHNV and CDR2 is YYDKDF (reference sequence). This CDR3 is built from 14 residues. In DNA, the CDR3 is TGTGCCACCAGCAGCGGGGCAACTAATGAAAAACTGTTTTTT. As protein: CATSSGATNEKLFF. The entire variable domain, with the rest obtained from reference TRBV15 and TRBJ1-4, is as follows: DAMVIQNPRYQVTQFGKPVTLSCSQTLNHNVMYWYQQKSSQAPKLLFHYYDKDFNNEADTPDNFQSRRPNTSFCFLDIRSPGLGDTAMYLCATSSGATNEKLFFGSGTQLSVL.

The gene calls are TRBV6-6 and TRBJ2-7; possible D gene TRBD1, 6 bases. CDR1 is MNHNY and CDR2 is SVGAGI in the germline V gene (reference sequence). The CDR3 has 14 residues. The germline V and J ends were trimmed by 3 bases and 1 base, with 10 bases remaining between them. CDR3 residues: CASSYEGVSYEQYF. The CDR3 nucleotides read TGTGCCAGCAGTTATGAGGGGGTATCCTACGAGCAGTACTTC.

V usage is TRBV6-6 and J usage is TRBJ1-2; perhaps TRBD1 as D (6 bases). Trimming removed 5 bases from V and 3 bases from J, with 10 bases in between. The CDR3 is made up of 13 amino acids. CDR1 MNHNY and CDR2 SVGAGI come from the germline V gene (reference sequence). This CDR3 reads CASSLRGYYGYTF. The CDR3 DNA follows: TGTGCCAGCAGTCTCAGGGGCTACTATGGCTACACCTTC.

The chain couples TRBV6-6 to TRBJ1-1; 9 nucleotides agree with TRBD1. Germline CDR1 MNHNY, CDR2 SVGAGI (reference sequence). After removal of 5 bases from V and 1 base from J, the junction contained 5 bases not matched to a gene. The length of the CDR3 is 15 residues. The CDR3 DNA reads TGTGCCAGCAGTAGGGGGACAGGGACGAACACTGAAGCTTTCTTT. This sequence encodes CASSRGTGTNTEAFF.

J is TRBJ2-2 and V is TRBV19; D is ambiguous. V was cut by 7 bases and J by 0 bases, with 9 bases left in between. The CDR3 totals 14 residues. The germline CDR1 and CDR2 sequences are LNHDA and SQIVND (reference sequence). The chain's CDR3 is CASKWAANTGELFF. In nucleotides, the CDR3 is TGTGCCAGTAAATGGGCCGCGAACACCGGGGAGCTGTTTTTT.

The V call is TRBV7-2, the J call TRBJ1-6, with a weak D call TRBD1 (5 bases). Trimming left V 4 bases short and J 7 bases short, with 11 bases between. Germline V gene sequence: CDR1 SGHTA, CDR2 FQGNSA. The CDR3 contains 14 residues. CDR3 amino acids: CASSSRQTNSPLHF. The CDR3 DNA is TGTGCCAGCAGCTCGAGACAGACCAATTCACCCCTCCACTTT.

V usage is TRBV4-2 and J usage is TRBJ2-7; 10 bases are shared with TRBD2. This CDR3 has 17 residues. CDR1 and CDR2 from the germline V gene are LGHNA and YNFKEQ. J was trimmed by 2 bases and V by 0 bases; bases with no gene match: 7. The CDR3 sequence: CASSQDPPSGSPYEQYF. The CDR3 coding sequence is TGTGCCAGCAGCCAAGATCCCCCTAGCGGGAGTCCCTACGAGCAGTACTTC.

CDR3 sequence (DNA): TGTGCCAGCAGTGCTGGACAGGGAAGAAACACCATATATTTT. Its translation: CASSAGQGRNTIYF. The chain uses TRBV6-1 and TRBJ1-3; the match to TRBD1 covers 8 bases. J was trimmed by 5 bases and V by 4 bases; bases with no gene match: 4. The germline V gene has CDR1 MNHNS and CDR2 SASEGT. The CDR3 spans 14 residues.